The next 19 T cell receptor beta chains were all read from a single sample in a study of CD8 T cells in ankylosing spondylitis. TCRdb analysed the 5' RACE reads with MiXCR anew, one entry per CDR3 protein. The sample lists 200,000 to 250,000 distinct CDR3 sequences, roughly a tenth occurring once. Sequenced material: blood, either unsorted or a sorted T cell fraction (not recorded which). Receptors were obtained from a male donor with ankylosing spondylitis or in good health (not recorded which).

The DNA of the CDR3 is TGTGCCAGCAGCTTAAACCCGGCTAGCGCGAGCTCCTACAATGAGCAGTTCTTC. This codes for CASSLNPASASSYNEQFF. V usage is TRBV7-3 and J usage is TRBJ2-1, with D perhaps TRBD2 (6 bases). In germline, CDR1 is SGHTA, CDR2 FQGTGA. V was pared by 1 base and J by 0 bases, with 16 bases between. The CDR3 loop spans 18 amino acids.

The sample holds many counts of this clonotype. The chain uses TRBV5-5 and TRBJ2-7; D perhaps matches TRBD1 (6 bases). The CDR3 is made up of 17 amino acids. V lost 3 bases, J lost 0 bases, and 19 bases lay in between. CDR1 SGHKS and CDR2 YYEKEE come from the germline V gene (reference sequence). The CDR3 loop reads CASSYSGWTASSYEQYF. The DNA of the CDR3 is TGTGCCAGCAGCTACAGTGGCTGGACAGCGAGCTCCTACGAGCAGTACTTC.

The genes are TRBV2 and TRBJ2-5; D may be TRBD2 (6 bases). The CDR3 is 15 amino acids. Trimming stripped 7 bases from V and 5 bases from J, with 20 bases between. The V gene's germline CDR1 is SNHLY and CDR2 FYNNEI. The DNA for the CDR3 is TGTGCCAGCAACATCCGGGGGTTAACGGGGGAGACCCAGTACTTC. It specifies CASNIRGLTGETQYF.

Concerning this clonotype: Relative to the germline gene, one junction end is altered; a read error may explain this. The chain recombines TRBV12-3 or TRBV12-4 with TRBJ1-2, with a tentative D call TRBD1 (5 bases). The CDR3 is 15 residues long. The CDR3 DNA is TGTGTCAGCAGTTCCCGGGACCGGGAGCTGTATGGCTACACCTTC. It yields the protein CVSSSRDRELYGYTF.

In this sample, this clonotype turned up a few times. The chain combines TRBV6-5 with TRBJ2-6, with D perhaps given as TRBD1 or TRBD2 (5 bases each). CDR1 and CDR2 from the germline V gene are MNHEY and SVGAGI. There are 16 residues in the CDR3. V lost 0 bases and J lost 1, with 7 bases in between. The DNA of the CDR3 is TGTGCCAGCAGTTACTCGTGGGGGTCTGGGGCCAACGTCCTGACTTTC. It codes for CASSYSWGSGANVLTF.

The CDR3, as DNA: TGTGCCAGCAGTGAAGTGAGGGGAGGGAAGACCCAGTACTTC. Protein product: CASSEVRGGKTQYF. The chain joins TRBV2 to TRBJ2-5; TRBD2 matches at 7 bases. After removal of 1 base from V and 6 bases from J, the junction contained 5 bases not matched to a gene. The CDR3 is made up of 14 amino acids. Germline CDR1 reads SNHLY; CDR2 reads FYNNEI.

This clonotype was counted ten times or more. This chain links TRBV10-3 with TRBJ2-3, with D possibly matching TRBD1 (5 bases). CDR3 length: 12 residues. Between the trimmed V and J ends, which lost 9 bases and 2 bases, there was a span of 9 bases. Germline V gene sequence: CDR1 ENHRY, CDR2 SYGVKD. CDR3 sequence: CAIRGPTDTQYF. The CDR3 nucleotides read TGTGCCATTAGGGGCCCCACAGATACGCAGTATTTT.

This clonotype was seen many times. The gene calls are TRBV29-1 and TRBJ1-4; D unclear. The germline gives CDR1 SQVTM, CDR2 ANQGSEA. The CDR3 extends over 12 amino acids. V was clipped by 6 bases and J by 8 bases, with 13 bases between them. For the CDR3, the DNA is TGCAGCGTCTGGCACCTAAACGAAAAACTGTTTTTT. It is translated as CSVWHLNEKLFF.

This clonotype was seen many times. This rearrangement joins TRBV5-1 to TRBJ2-7, with TRBD1 as a possible D gene (6 bases). Trimming took off 4 bases at V and 2 bases at J, with 16 bases between the two ends. Germline assignment: CDR1 SGHRS and CDR2 YFSETQ. The length of the CDR3 is 15 residues. The CDR3 sequence: CASSRGHDFAYEQYF. CDR3 DNA sequence: TGCGCCAGCAGCCGGGGACACGACTTCGCCTACGAGCAGTACTTC.

V gene TRBV11-2 combines with J gene TRBJ2-7, with D tentatively TRBD1 (5 bases). This CDR3 region has 15 residues. Germline CDR1 SGHAT, CDR2 FQNNGV. Between the trimmed V and J ends, which lost 3 bases and 2 bases, there was a span of 14 bases. The CDR3 coding sequence is TGTGCCAGCAGCTTGGTCCAGGGTCGTACCTACGAGCAGTACTTC. Protein product: CASSLVQGRTYEQYF.

This clonotype was observed at least ten times. The chain joins TRBV9 to TRBJ2-3; 8 bases are a match to TRBD2. Germline-derived CDR1 and CDR2 are SGDLS and YYNGEE. The CDR3 length is 17 residues. The V gene end was trimmed by 3 bases and the J gene end by 0 bases; junction bases not matched to a gene: 9. The DNA for the CDR3 is TGTGCCAGCAGCGCAGTAGCGGGGTTATCTAGCACAGATACGCAGTATTTT. This encodes CASSAVAGLSSTDTQYF.

This clonotype was recorded many times. This chain uses TRBV28 with TRBJ1-2; possibly TRBD1 for D (5 bases). The length of the CDR3 is 13 residues. In germline, CDR1 is MDHEN, CDR2 SYDVKM. The germline V and J ends were trimmed by 7 bases and 4 bases, with 13 bases remaining between them. CDR3 sequence (DNA): TGTGCCAGCACCCTGGGACGGGCCTATGGCTACACCTTC. It is translated as CASTLGRAYGYTF.

This clonotype was detected ten times or more. V and J are TRBV10-3 and TRBJ1-6; D is undetermined. This CDR3 region has 16 residues. CDR1 is ENHRY, CDR2 SYGVKD, per germline. The ends were cut back, 2 bases at V and 8 bases at J, with 16 bases in the middle. The CDR3 here is CAISERANSDDSPLHF. The CDR3, as DNA: TGTGCCATCAGTGAGCGGGCAAATTCGGATGATTCACCCCTCCACTTT.

The CDR3 nucleotides are TGTGCCAGCAGTCTCGGGGCCTCTAGGGGGGCGCACAATGAGCAGTTCTTC. Protein product: CASSLGASRGAHNEQFF. The V call is TRBV6-1, the J call TRBJ2-1; D tentatively fits TRBD1 or TRBD2 (6 bases each). The V gene lost 5 bases and the J gene lost 5 bases, with 22 bases spanning the gap. CDR3 size: 17 residues. Germline CDR1 and CDR2: MNHNS and SASEGT.

This clonotype was detected many times. V gene TRBV29-1 combines with J gene TRBJ1-1; a possible D gene is TRBD1 (6 bases). Germline CDR1 SQVTM, CDR2 ANQGSEA. V shed 5 bases and J shed 1 base, with 8 bases lying between them. The CDR3 totals 12 residues. CDR3 DNA: TGCAGCGTTAACAGGGCGAACACTGAAGCTTTCTTT. Its protein product is CSVNRANTEAFF.

On this clonotype: A much larger clone differs from this one at a single base, so this may be a read error. The genes are TRBV20-1 and TRBJ2-5, with 11 bases aligning to TRBD2. The CDR3 sequence is 15 residues long. Looked up from germline, CDR1 is DFQATT and CDR2 is SNEGSKA (reference sequence). CDR3 in amino acids: CIARVGLAVQETQYF. CDR3 sequence (DNA): TGCATTGCTAGAGTGGGACTAGCGGTACAAGAGACCCAGTACTTC.

This clonotype was found many times. The chain links TRBV29-1 to TRBJ1-1; maybe TRBD1 (6 bases). Germline V gene sequence: CDR1 SQVTM, CDR2 ANQGSEA. The CDR3 is 12 residues long. Trimming cost V 4 bases and J 5 bases, with 11 bases left between them. The CDR3 spells CSVVAGATEAFF. The CDR3 DNA follows: TGCAGCGTTGTAGCAGGGGCGACTGAAGCTTTCTTT.

Here the CDR3 reads CAWSPGQGYGYTF. CDR3 in DNA: TGTGCCTGGAGTCCAGGACAGGGCTATGGCTACACCTTC. V is TRBV30 and J is TRBJ1-2; 8 bases agree with TRBD1. This CDR3 comprises 13 residues. The germline V gene has CDR1 GTSNPN and CDR2 SVGIG (reference sequence). J gave up 4 bases and V 2 bases, and 3 bases lay outside the gene matches. The variable domain in full, with the rest retrieved from reference TRBV30 and TRBJ1-2, is SQTIHQWPATLVQPVGSPLSLECTVEGTSNPNLYWYRQAAGRGLQLLFYSVGIGQISSEVPQNLSASRPQDRQFILSSKKLLLSDSGFYLCAWSPGQGYGYTFGSGTRLTVV.

There are a few counts of this clonotype. The chain couples TRBV28 to TRBJ2-2; no firm D call. Germline CDR1 and CDR2: MDHEN and SYDVKM. V lost 5 bases and J lost 8, with 15 bases in between. There are 14 residues in the CDR3. The CDR3 sequence is CASSPRAERGELFF. The CDR3 DNA is TGTGCCAGCAGTCCCCGGGCCGAGAGGGGGGAGCTGTTTTTT.